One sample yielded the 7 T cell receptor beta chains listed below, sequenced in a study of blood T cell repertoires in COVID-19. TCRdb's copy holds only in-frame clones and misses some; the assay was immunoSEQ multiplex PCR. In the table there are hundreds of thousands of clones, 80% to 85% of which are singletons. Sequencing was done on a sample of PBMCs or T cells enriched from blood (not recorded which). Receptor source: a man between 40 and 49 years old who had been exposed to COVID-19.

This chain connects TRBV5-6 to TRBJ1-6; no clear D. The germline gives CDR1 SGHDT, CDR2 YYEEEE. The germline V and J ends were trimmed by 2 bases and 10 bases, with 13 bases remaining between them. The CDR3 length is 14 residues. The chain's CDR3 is CASSLEGIRSPLHF. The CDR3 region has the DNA TGTGCCAGCAGCTTAGAGGGTATTCGGTCACCCCTCCACTTT.

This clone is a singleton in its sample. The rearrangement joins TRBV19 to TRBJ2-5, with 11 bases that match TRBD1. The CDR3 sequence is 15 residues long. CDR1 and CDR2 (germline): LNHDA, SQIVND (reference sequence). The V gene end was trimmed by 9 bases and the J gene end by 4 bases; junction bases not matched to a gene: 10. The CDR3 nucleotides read TGTGCCAGCGGGAGGGGACAGGGGGTTCGAGAGACCCAGTACTTC. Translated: CASGRGQGVRETQYF.

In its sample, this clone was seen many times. The CDR3 nucleotides are TGTGCCAGTAGTATGGCTCCTAACACCGGGGAGCTGTTTTTT. Its translation: CASSMAPNTGELFF. The chain joins TRBV19 to TRBJ2-2; no reliable D call. This CDR3 has 14 amino acids. Per the germline V gene, CDR1 is LNHDA and CDR2 is SQIVND (reference sequence). V was pared by 3 bases and J by 2 bases, with 7 bases between.

For the CDR3, the DNA is TGCAGCGTTCGAGGACAATTCGTTAATGAGCAGTACTTC. Translating it yields CSVRGQFVNEQYF. V gene TRBV29-1 combines with J gene TRBJ2-7; possibly TRBD1 for D (5 bases). This CDR3 comprises 13 residues. V was clipped by 5 bases and J by 7 bases, with 18 bases between them. The germline gives CDR1 SQVTM, CDR2 ANQGSEA.

Here the CDR3 DNA reads TGTGCCAGCAGCCAATTTGAGGAGACCCAGTACTTC. It codes for CASSQFEETQYF. The rearrangement links TRBV3-1 (or the pseudogene TRBV3-2) to TRBJ2-5; D not resolved. Germline V CDR1 and CDR2: LGHDT, YNNKEL (reference sequence). The CDR3 totals 12 residues. V dropped 2 bases and J dropped 5 bases, with 6 bases sitting between them.

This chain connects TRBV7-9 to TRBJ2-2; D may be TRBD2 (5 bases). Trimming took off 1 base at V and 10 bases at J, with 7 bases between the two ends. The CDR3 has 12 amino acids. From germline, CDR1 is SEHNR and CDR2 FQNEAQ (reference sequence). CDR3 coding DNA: TGTGCCAGCAGCTTAGGTCGGGAGGAGCTGTTTTTT. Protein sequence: CASSLGREELFF. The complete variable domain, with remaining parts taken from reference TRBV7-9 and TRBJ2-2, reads DTGVSQNPRHKITKRGQNVTFRCDPISEHNRLYWYRQTLGQGPEFLTYFQNEAQLEKSRLLSDRFSAERPKGSFSTLEIQRTEQGDSAMYLCASSLGREELFFGEGSRLTVL.

The CDR3 spells CASGRDRVFADSGNTIYF. The CDR3 nucleotides read TGTGCCAGTGGTCGGGACAGGGTCTTCGCCGACTCTGGAAACACCATATATTTT. This chain uses TRBV19 with TRBJ1-3; TRBD1 matches 9 bases. V lost 8 bases and J lost 0; bases outside the gene matches: 14. CDR3 length: 18 residues. From germline, CDR1 is LNHDA and CDR2 SQIVND (reference sequence).